The source of this TCR beta chain is a study of blood T cell repertoires in COVID-19. The CDR3 is 13 residues long. V lost 2 bases to trimming and J lost 0 bases, with 4 bases between them. Authors' methods: Reference gene primers were amplified, and this amplification served to estimate nucleated cell counts. The data were produced by immunoSEQ multiplex PCR, yet TCRdb's version contains in-frame clones alone and is incomplete. The DNA gave D and trimming, while V, J and clone size come from that table. In the table there are over 100,000 clones, roughly 89% of which are singletons. The V and J genes are TRBV12-3 or TRBV12-4 and TRBJ2-5, with unresolved D. The sample was peripheral blood. This TCR derives from a human donor in a cohort sampled during active COVID-19. The CDR3 reads CASSLLYQETQYF. CDR3 nucleotide sequence: TGTGCCAGCAGTTTACTCTACCAAGAGACCCAGTACTTC.